These T cell receptor beta chains were read from a single sample in a study of shared clonotypes between healthy human individuals. Repertoires were generated with immunoSEQ multiplex PCR, while TCRdb's copy carries only in-frame clones and drops some. The repertoire holds some 1,400,000 clones, with 95% to 97% as singletons. The source material was naive CD4+ T cells sorted from blood. The origin of the receptors is a young man in good health. The conserved cysteine and the conserved F or W are not part of the CDR3 here. The order of the fields is J gene, V gene, CDR3 protein.

j_call: TRBJ2-1; v_call: TRBV10-3; cdr3_aa: AIKSRDKEYNEQF
j_call: TRBJ2-7; v_call: TRBV27; cdr3_aa: ASSLSLAGVQTYEQY
j_call: TRBJ1-5; v_call: TRBV18; cdr3_aa: ASSGPNQPQH
j_call: TRBJ2-1; v_call: TRBV20-1; cdr3_aa: SAAAVGEQF
j_call: TRBJ2-7; v_call: TRBV5-1; cdr3_aa: ASSLSGSHEQY
j_call: TRBJ2-5; v_call: TRBV27; cdr3_aa: ASSLNRIGQETQY
j_call: TRBJ1-1; v_call: TRBV27; cdr3_aa: ASSFGDRPTEAF
j_call: TRBJ2-5; v_call: TRBV28; cdr3_aa: ASSFNPGQETQY
j_call: TRBJ2-7; v_call: TRBV5-6; cdr3_aa: ASSLRGYEQY
j_call: TRBJ1-5; v_call: TRBV5-1; cdr3_aa: ASSLSGGRDQPQH
j_call: TRBJ2-5; v_call: TRBV19; cdr3_aa: ATMDGPVETQY
j_call: TRBJ1-3; v_call: TRBV6-1; cdr3_aa: ASRPSGSGNTIY
j_call: TRBJ2-1; v_call: TRBV14; cdr3_aa: ASSHGLAGRHEQF
j_call: TRBJ1-1; v_call: TRBV6-1; cdr3_aa: ASRDRVEAF
j_call: TRBJ2-7; v_call: TRBV28; cdr3_aa: ASSFSSSYEQY
j_call: TRBJ2-5; v_call: TRBV5-1; cdr3_aa: ASSFTGFGETQY
j_call: TRBJ2-1; v_call: TRBV5-5; cdr3_aa: ASSLWLIYNEQF
j_call: TRBJ1-1; v_call: TRBV29-1; cdr3_aa: SVASRLRVTEAF
j_call: TRBJ1-3; v_call: TRBV6-1; cdr3_aa: ASSEVATSTGNTIY
j_call: TRBJ2-1; v_call: TRBV9; cdr3_aa: ASSVAGLAGVEQF
j_call: TRBJ2-6; v_call: TRBV6-6; cdr3_aa: ASSYGRATGANVLT
j_call: TRBJ2-1; v_call: TRBV5-5; cdr3_aa: ASSVTRLAGGRNEQF
j_call: TRBJ2-2; v_call: TRBV2; cdr3_aa: ASSYKNTGELF
j_call: TRBJ1-5; v_call: TRBV6-4; cdr3_aa: ASSESGYQPQH
j_call: TRBJ2-3; v_call: TRBV28; cdr3_aa: ASSLWGTSGATDTQY
j_call: TRBJ2-1; v_call: TRBV21-1; cdr3_aa: ASSYGRLLYNEQF
j_call: TRBJ2-1; v_call: TRBV7-9; cdr3_aa: ASSSLETSGKYNEQF
j_call: TRBJ2-7; v_call: TRBV7-2; cdr3_aa: ASSFLAGSLPYEQY
j_call: TRBJ2-2; v_call: TRBV29-1; cdr3_aa: SANSAGATGELF
j_call: TRBJ2-1; v_call: TRBV7-3; cdr3_aa: ASSTSGSYNEQF
j_call: TRBJ2-7; v_call: TRBV4-2; cdr3_aa: ASSQDWDGDEQY
j_call: TRBJ2-7; v_call: TRBV15; cdr3_aa: ATSIFGAGSYEQY
j_call: TRBJ2-5; v_call: TRBV28; cdr3_aa: ASSPGTTETQY
j_call: TRBJ2-2; v_call: TRBV18; cdr3_aa: ASSPRQVGQGVSNTGELF
j_call: TRBJ1-1; v_call: TRBV5-1; cdr3_aa: ASSLGFGGTEAF
j_call: TRBJ2-7; v_call: TRBV5-4; cdr3_aa: ASSLDYSYEQY
j_call: TRBJ2-1; v_call: TRBV28; cdr3_aa: ASSLPRRTGGRLRPNNEQF
j_call: TRBJ2-1; v_call: TRBV7-8; cdr3_aa: ASSLRESLAETYNEQF
j_call: TRBJ2-2; v_call: TRBV29-1; cdr3_aa: SAGTGVTGELF
j_call: TRBJ2-7; v_call: TRBV9; cdr3_aa: ASSGALPYEQY
j_call: TRBJ2-7; v_call: TRBV27; cdr3_aa: ASSVKGTVSEQY
j_call: TRBJ2-7; v_call: TRBV28; cdr3_aa: ASSWDVYEQY
j_call: TRBJ1-3; v_call: TRBV9; cdr3_aa: ASSVGTGRTGNTIY
j_call: TRBJ2-7; v_call: TRBV5-1; cdr3_aa: ASSRDSHYEQY